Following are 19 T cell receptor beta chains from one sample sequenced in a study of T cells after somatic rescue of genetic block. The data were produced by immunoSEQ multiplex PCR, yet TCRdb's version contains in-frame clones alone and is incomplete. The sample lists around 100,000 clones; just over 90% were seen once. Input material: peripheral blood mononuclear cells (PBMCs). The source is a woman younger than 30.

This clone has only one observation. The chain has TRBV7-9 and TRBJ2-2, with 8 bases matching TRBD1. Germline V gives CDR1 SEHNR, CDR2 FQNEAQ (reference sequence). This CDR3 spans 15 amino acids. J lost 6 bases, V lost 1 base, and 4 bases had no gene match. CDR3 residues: CASSLGTGGSGELFF. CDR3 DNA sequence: TGTGCCAGCAGCTTAGGAACAGGGGGTTCCGGGGAGCTGTTTTTT. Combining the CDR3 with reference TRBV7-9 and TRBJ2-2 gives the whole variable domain DTGVSQNPRHKITKRGQNVTFRCDPISEHNRLYWYRQTLGQGPEFLTYFQNEAQLEKSRLLSDRFSAERPKGSFSTLEIQRTEQGDSAMYLCASSLGTGGSGELFFGEGSRLTVL.

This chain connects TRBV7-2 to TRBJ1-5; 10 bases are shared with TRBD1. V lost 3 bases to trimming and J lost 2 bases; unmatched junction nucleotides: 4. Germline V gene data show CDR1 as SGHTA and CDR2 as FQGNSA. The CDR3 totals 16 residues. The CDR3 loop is CASSLTGGVGNQPQHF. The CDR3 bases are TGTGCCAGCAGCTTGACAGGGGGCGTTGGCAATCAGCCCCAGCATTTT.

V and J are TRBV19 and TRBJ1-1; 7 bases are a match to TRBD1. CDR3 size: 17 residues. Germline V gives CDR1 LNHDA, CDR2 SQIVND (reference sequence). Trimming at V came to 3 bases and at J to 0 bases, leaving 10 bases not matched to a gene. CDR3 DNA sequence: TGTGCCAGTAGTATGCCCCGGGACAGCTACATGAACACTGAAGCTTTCTTT. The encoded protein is CASSMPRDSYMNTEAFF. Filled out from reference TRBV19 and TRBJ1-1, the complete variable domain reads DGGITQSPKYLFRKEGQNVTLSCEQNLNHDAMYWYRQDPGQGLRLIYYSQIVNDFQKGDIAEGYSVSREKKESFPLTVTSAQKNPTAFYLCASSMPRDSYMNTEAFFGQGTRLTVV.

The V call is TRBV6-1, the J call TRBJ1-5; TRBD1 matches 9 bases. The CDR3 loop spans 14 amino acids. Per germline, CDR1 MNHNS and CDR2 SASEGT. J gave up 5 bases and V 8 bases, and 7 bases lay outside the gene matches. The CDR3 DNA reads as TGTGCCAGCTGGGAGACAGGGGGTTATCAGCCCCAGCATTTT. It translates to CASWETGGYQPQHF.

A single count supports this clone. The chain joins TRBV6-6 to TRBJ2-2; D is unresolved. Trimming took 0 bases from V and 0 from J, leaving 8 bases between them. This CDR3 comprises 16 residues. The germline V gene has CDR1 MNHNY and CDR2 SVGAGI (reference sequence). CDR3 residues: CASSYSSGSNTGELFF. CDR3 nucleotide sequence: TGTGCCAGCAGTTACTCGTCCGGATCGAACACCGGGGAGCTGTTTTTT.

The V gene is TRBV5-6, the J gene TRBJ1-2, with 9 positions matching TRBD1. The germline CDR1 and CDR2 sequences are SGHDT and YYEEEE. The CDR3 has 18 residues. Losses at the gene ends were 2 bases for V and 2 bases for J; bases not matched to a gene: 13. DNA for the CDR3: TGTGCCAGCAGCTTATACCTTACAGGGGGCCCCACCAACTATGGCTACACCTTC. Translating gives CASSLYLTGGPTNYGYTF.

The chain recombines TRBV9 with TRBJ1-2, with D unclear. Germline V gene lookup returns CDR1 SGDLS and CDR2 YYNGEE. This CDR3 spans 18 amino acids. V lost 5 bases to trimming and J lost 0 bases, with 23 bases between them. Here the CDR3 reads CASSRDAAPDGANYGYTF. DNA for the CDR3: TGTGCCAGCAGTCGAGATGCGGCCCCGGACGGAGCTAACTATGGCTACACCTTC.

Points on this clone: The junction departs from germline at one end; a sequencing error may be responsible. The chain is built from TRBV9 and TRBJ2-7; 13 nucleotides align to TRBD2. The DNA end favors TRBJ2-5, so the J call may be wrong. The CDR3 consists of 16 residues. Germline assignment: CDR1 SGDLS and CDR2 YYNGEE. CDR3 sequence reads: CASSLRTSGSQGTQYF. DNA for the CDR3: TGTGCCAGCAGCCTCCGGACTAGCGGGAGTCAAGGGACCCAGTACTTC.

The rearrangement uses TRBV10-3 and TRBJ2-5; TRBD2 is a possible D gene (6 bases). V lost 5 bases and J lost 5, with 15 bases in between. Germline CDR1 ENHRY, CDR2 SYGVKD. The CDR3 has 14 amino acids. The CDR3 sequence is CAISLEGSEETQYF. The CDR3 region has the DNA TGTGCCATCAGTCTGGAGGGGAGTGAGGAGACCCAGTACTTC.

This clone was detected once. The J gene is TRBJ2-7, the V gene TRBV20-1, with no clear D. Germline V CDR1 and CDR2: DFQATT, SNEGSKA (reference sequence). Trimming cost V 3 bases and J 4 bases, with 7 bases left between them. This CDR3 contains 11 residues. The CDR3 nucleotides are TGCAGTGCTAGCGCCATTTACGAGCAGTACTTC. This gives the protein CSASAIYEQYF.

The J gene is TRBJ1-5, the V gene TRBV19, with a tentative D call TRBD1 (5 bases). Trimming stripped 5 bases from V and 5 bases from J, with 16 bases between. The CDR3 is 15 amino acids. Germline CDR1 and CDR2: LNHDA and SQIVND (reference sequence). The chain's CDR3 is CASSDDPRGHQPQHF. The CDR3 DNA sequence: TGTGCCAGTAGTGACGACCCCCGGGGCCATCAGCCCCAGCATTTT.

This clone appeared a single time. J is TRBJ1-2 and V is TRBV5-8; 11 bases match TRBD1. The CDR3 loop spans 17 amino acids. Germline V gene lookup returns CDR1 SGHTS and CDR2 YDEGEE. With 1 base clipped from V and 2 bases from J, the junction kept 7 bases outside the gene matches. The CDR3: CASSLPGTGGPNYGYTF. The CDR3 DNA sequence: TGTGCCAGCAGCTTGCCCGGGACAGGGGGTCCAAACTATGGCTACACCTTC.

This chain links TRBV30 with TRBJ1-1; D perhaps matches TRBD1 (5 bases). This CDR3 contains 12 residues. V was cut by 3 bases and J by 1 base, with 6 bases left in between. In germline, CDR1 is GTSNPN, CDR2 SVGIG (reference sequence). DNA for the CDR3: TGTGCCTGGAGACAGGAGAACACTGAAGCTTTCTTT. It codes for CAWRQENTEAFF.

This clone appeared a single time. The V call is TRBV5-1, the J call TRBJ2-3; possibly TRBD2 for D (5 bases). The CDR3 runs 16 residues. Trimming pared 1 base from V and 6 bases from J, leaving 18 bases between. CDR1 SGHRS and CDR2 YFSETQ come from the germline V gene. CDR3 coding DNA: TGCGCCAGCAGCTTGAGAAGGCCTAGCAGTGGGGATACGCAGTATTTT. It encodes CASSLRRPSSGDTQYF.

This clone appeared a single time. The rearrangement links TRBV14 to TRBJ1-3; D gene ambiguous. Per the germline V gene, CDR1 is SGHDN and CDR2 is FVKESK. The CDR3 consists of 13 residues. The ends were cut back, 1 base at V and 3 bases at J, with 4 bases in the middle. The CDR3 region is CASSQGSGNTIYF. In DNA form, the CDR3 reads TGTGCCAGCAGCCAAGGCAGTGGAAACACCATATATTTT.

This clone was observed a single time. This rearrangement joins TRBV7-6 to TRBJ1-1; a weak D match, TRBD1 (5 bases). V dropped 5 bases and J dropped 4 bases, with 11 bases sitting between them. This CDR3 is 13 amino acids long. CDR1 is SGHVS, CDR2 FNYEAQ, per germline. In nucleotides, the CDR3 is TGTGCCAGCAGCCGGGGCGGGAGCACTGAAGCTTTCTTT. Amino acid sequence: CASSRGGSTEAFF.

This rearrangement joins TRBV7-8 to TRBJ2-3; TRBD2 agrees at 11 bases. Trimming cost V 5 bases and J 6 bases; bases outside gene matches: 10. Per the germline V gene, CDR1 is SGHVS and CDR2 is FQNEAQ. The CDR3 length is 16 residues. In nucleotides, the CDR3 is TGTGCCAGCAGCCCTAATAGCGGGGGGGGTATTGATACGCAGTATTTT. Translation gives CASSPNSGGGIDTQYF.

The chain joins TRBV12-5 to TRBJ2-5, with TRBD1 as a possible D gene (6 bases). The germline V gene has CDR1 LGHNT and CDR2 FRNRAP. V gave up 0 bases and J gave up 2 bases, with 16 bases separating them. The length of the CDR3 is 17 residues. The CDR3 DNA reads TGTGCTAGTGGTTTGGTTTTACAGGGAAGGGGACAAGAGACCCAGTACTTC. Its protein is CASGLVLQGRGQETQYF.

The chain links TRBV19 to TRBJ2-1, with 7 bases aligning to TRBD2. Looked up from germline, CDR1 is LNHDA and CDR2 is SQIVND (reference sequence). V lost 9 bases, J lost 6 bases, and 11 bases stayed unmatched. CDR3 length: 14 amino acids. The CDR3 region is CASDDGGEGNEQFF. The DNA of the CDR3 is TGTGCCAGCGACGATGGGGGGGAGGGCAATGAGCAGTTCTTC.